The next 3 T cell receptor beta chains were all read from a single sample in a study of T cell repertoires in cytomegalovirus infection. TCRdb processed the reads anew with MiXCR; each CDR3 protein has one entry. Of 680,000 or so distinct CDR3 sequences listed, approximately 40% are singletons. Sequenced material: PBMCs. The receptors were gathered from a human donor in good health (CMV status not recorded). Some clones in this sample may be carry-over from other donors' samples.

This clonotype has only a few counts. V gene TRBV6-1 combines with J gene TRBJ2-3; perhaps TRBD2 as D (6 bases). Germline V CDR1 and CDR2: MNHNS, SASEGT. The V end was cut by 7 bases, the J end by 2 bases, with 10 bases between. CDR3 length: 13 residues. The CDR3 sequence: CASNGGDTDTQYF. The CDR3 region has the DNA TGTGCCAGCAACGGGGGTGACACAGATACGCAGTATTTT.

This chain links TRBV30 with TRBJ1-2; D remains ambiguous. The CDR3 is 13 residues long. V was cut by 2 bases and J by 14 bases, with 21 bases left in between. Looked up from germline, CDR1 is GTSNPN and CDR2 is SVGIG (reference sequence). CDR3: CAWSPIQRGLRTF. Here the CDR3 DNA reads TGTGCCTGGAGTCCCATCCAACGAGGGTTACGGACCTTC.

A note on this clonotype: A much larger clone lies one base from this, so it may be a read error. Lacking the conserved final phenylalanine or tryptophan, this CDR3 likely reflects a read error. V is TRBV7-6 and J is TRBJ2-1; tentatively, D is TRBD1 (6 bases). The CDR3 is made up of 14 amino acids. Germline values: CDR1 SGHVS, CDR2 FNYEAQ. CDR3 DNA: TGTGCCAGCAGTCCCGATGGGACATACACTGAGCAGTTCTGC. Amino acid sequence: CASSPDGTYTEQFC.